This passage covers 31 T cell receptor beta chains from one sample sequenced in a study of blood T cells in healthy people across ages. The use of a sample-barcoded 5' primer and a J-beta primer mix characterized a second PCR of 7 to 11 cycles. TCRdb redid the calling of the 5' RACE reads with MiXCR, one entry per CDR3 protein. This table has around 1,000,000 distinct CDR3 sequences, 20% to 25% appearing once. These same data were also listed under a study on T cells of mothers and their children.

The sequenced sample was blood. These receptors were taken from a girl aged 2 to 10 in good health.

This clonotype turned up a few times. The CDR3 here is CSARSSATDTQYF. The CDR3 coding sequence is TGCAGTGCCCGATCTAGCGCCACAGATACGCAGTATTTT. The chain combines TRBV20-1 with TRBJ2-3; the D gene is possibly TRBD2 (6 bases). Looked up from germline, CDR1 is DFQATT and CDR2 is SNEGSKA (reference sequence). V was cut by 6 bases and J by 2 bases, with 12 bases left in between. This CDR3 has 13 residues.

The chain couples TRBV2 to TRBJ2-5; D might be TRBD1 or TRBD2, each matching 5 bases. The J call could be wrong; TRBJ2-1 is a better fit for the DNA end. From germline, CDR1 is SNHLY and CDR2 FYNNEI. This CDR3 spans 13 amino acids. The CDR3 DNA reads as TGTGCCAGCTGGGGGTTTCGGGCCAATGAGCAGTTCTTC. Protein product: CASWGFRANEQFF.

This clonotype was observed a handful of times. The V call is TRBV6-6, the J call TRBJ2-3; tentatively, D is TRBD2 (6 bases). This CDR3 region has 16 residues. CDR1 and CDR2 from the germline V gene are MNHNY and SVGAGI (reference sequence). Deletions cut 2 bases from V and 6 bases from J, with 18 bases between. In DNA, the CDR3 is TGTGCCAGCAGTTACCGAACCGGAGAGGGAGGCGATACGCAGTATTTT. It yields the protein CASSYRTGEGGDTQYF.

This clonotype was counted once. This chain uses TRBV9 with TRBJ2-5; 11 bases map to TRBD2. This CDR3 comprises 17 residues. V trimming: 0 bases; J trimming: 2 bases; junction bases outside the gene matches: 6. Germline loops: CDR1 SGDLS, CDR2 YYNGEE. The CDR3 loop reads CASSVARLAGGQETQYF. The CDR3 DNA follows: TGTGCCAGCAGCGTAGCTCGCCTAGCGGGAGGTCAAGAGACCCAGTACTTC.

V usage is TRBV5-4 and J usage is TRBJ2-3, with D possibly matching TRBD2 (5 bases). CDR1 is SGHNT and CDR2 is YYREEE in the germline V gene (reference sequence). V lost 0 bases and J lost 1, with 9 bases in between. This CDR3 is 15 amino acids long. The chain's CDR3 is CASSLAGSGTDTQYF. CDR3 DNA: TGTGCCAGCAGCTTGGCCGGTAGCGGCACAGATACGCAGTATTTT.

This sequence joins TRBV4-3 and TRBJ2-3, with 7 bases identical to TRBD1. Germline assignment: CDR1 LGHNA and CDR2 YSLEER. The CDR3 is made up of 14 amino acids. Trimming at V came to 2 bases and at J to 6 bases, leaving 5 bases not matched to a gene. This CDR3 reads CASSQYTGEDTQYF. CDR3 in DNA: TGCGCCAGCAGCCAATACACAGGGGAGGATACGCAGTATTTT.

This clonotype was counted a few times. This chain links TRBV6-1 with TRBJ1-4; the D gene is possibly TRBD1 (6 bases). With 6 bases removed from V and 0 bases from J, the gap between germline ends came to 23 bases. The CDR3 has 19 residues. Germline CDR1 MNHNS, CDR2 SASEGT. CDR3 protein: CASSHAGAEGLSTNEKLFF. For the CDR3, the DNA is TGTGCCAGCAGCCACGCAGGGGCCGAGGGGCTTTCAACTAATGAAAAACTGTTTTTT.

This clonotype showed up many times. J is TRBJ2-5 and V is TRBV29-1, with D uncertain. Germline CDR1 SQVTM, CDR2 ANQGSEA. V lost 4 bases, J lost 1 base, and 7 bases lay in between. The CDR3 length is 12 residues. The CDR3 nucleotides are TGCAGCGTTGTAACAGCCCAAGAGACCCAGTACTTC. Encoded protein: CSVVTAQETQYF.

The rearrangement joins TRBV6-5 to TRBJ1-2; 7 bases fit TRBD1. The CDR3 runs 13 residues. From germline, CDR1 is MNHEY and CDR2 SVGAGI. V shed 5 bases and J 7 bases; nucleotides not matched to a gene: 7. CDR3 in amino acids: CASSLTGARGYTF. As DNA, the CDR3 is TGTGCCAGCAGTCTCACAGGGGCGCGTGGCTACACCTTC.

V and J are TRBV29-1 and TRBJ2-1; D gene uncertain. The germline gives CDR1 SQVTM, CDR2 ANQGSEA. The V gene lost 6 bases and the J gene lost 6 bases, with 3 bases spanning the gap. CDR3 length equals 9 residues. CDR3 in DNA: TGCAGCGTCTCCAATGAGCAGTTCTTC. Its protein is CSVSNEQFF.

Worth noting for this clonotype: One junction end disagrees with the germline gene, perhaps due to a read error. The chain has TRBV9 and TRBJ2-1, with D unresolved. The CDR3 length is 14 residues. The germline V gene has CDR1 SGDLS and CDR2 YYNGEE. The CDR3 region has the DNA TGTGCCAGCAGCGTAGGGAGCGCCGACAATGGGCAGTTCTTC. It specifies CASSVGSADNGQFF.

The rearrangement joins TRBV28 to TRBJ2-7, with 14 bases that match TRBD2. The CDR3 sequence is 18 residues long. The germline V gene encodes CDR1 MDHEN and CDR2 SYDVKM. V dropped 3 bases and J dropped 0; count of bases not matched to a gene: 7. The CDR3 nucleotides are TGTGCCAGCAGTTTTTCGGGACTAGCGGGAGCGACCTCCTACGAGCAGTACTTC. This codes for CASSFSGLAGATSYEQYF. Variable domain in full (rest from reference TRBV28 and TRBJ2-7): DVKVTQSSRYLVKRTGEKVFLECVQDMDHENMFWYRQDPGLGLRLIYFSYDVKMKEKGDIPEGYSVSREKKERFSLILESASTNQTSMYLCASSFSGLAGATSYEQYFGPGTRLTVT.

This clonotype was counted only a few times. The chain employs TRBV28 and TRBJ2-2, with 7 bases matching TRBD2. This CDR3 is built from 16 residues. V gave up 3 bases and J gave up 3 bases; unmatched junction bases: 7. Germline values: CDR1 MDHEN, CDR2 SYDVKM. The CDR3 is CASSLEGRGYTGELFF. The DNA of the CDR3 is TGTGCCAGCAGTTTGGAGGGGCGGGGGTACACCGGGGAGCTGTTTTTT. The full variable domain, rest sourced from reference TRBV28 and TRBJ2-2, is DVKVTQSSRYLVKRTGEKVFLECVQDMDHENMFWYRQDPGLGLRLIYFSYDVKMKEKGDIPEGYSVSREKKERFSLILESASTNQTSMYLCASSLEGRGYTGELFFGEGSRLTVL.

This clonotype was detected many times. This chain links TRBV5-1 with TRBJ2-1; TRBD2 aligns across 10 bases. The germline CDR1 and CDR2 sequences are SGHRS and YFSETQ. The CDR3 spans 16 residues. Trimming took 3 bases from V and 8 from J; bases not matched to a gene: 11. The CDR3 loop is CASSSGLGLAPYEQFF. As DNA, the CDR3 is TGCGCCAGCAGCTCCGGCCTGGGACTAGCGCCTTATGAGCAGTTCTTC.

This clonotype was counted only a few times. This chain joins TRBV6-4 and TRBJ2-3, with D perhaps matching TRBD1 or TRBD2 (5 bases each). The CDR3 runs 14 residues. Germline CDR1 MRHNA, CDR2 SNTAGT. V gave up 3 bases and J gave up 6 bases, with 13 bases separating them. The CDR3 here is CASSERGLPDTQYF. CDR3 in DNA: TGTGCCAGCAGTGAGAGGGGCCTGCCGGATACGCAGTATTTT.

This chain joins TRBV29-1 and TRBJ2-3, with TRBD1 matching over 10 bases. Germline lookup yields CDR1 SQVTM and CDR2 ANQGSEA. The J segment lost 5 bases and the V segment lost 7 bases, leaving 3 bases of the junction unmatched. This CDR3 has 12 residues. In nucleotides, the CDR3 is TGCAGCGACGACAGGGGGCAAGATACGCAGTATTTT. Amino acid sequence: CSDDRGQDTQYF.

This clonotype was recorded a few times. The CDR3 reads CASSLGQAGNEQFF. DNA for the CDR3: TGTGCCAGCAGCCTTGGACAGGCCGGCAATGAGCAGTTCTTC. The chain has TRBV6-2 or TRBV6-3 and TRBJ2-5; 7 bases line up with TRBD1. The end of the DNA is better explained by TRBJ2-1, so the J call may be wrong. The CDR3 has 14 residues. Germline values: CDR1 MNHEY, CDR2 SVGEGT.

In this sample, this clonotype turned up many times. This sequence joins TRBV4-1 and TRBJ2-7; D assignment may be TRBD1 or TRBD2 (5 bases each). CDR3 size: 13 residues. The germline gives CDR1 MGHRA, CDR2 YSYEKL. Trimming pared 1 base from V and 3 bases from J, leaving 7 bases between. CDR3 loop: CASSQGDGYEQYF. The CDR3 nucleotides are TGCGCCAGCAGCCAAGGGGACGGCTACGAGCAGTACTTC.

This clonotype was picked up a small number of times. This chain uses TRBV28 with TRBJ2-7, with D possibly being TRBD2 (6 bases). This CDR3 contains 15 residues. Trimming cost V 6 bases and J 4 bases, with 19 bases left between them. The germline gives CDR1 MDHEN, CDR2 SYDVKM. CDR3 bases: TGTGCCAGCAGGAAGAGAGGGGAGCGGGTTTACGAGCAGTACTTC. Amino acids: CASRKRGERVYEQYF.

The V call is TRBV13, the J call TRBJ2-5, with TRBD2 matching 12 bases. V shed 4 bases and J 1 base; nucleotides not matched to a gene: 4. The germline CDR1 and CDR2 sequences are PRHDT and FYEKMQ (reference sequence). CDR3 size: 16 residues. DNA for the CDR3: TGTGCCAGCAGCTCCTCTAGCGGGAGGGTCCAAGAGACCCAGTACTTC. The encoded protein is CASSSSSGRVQETQYF.

The chain is built from TRBV20-1 and TRBJ1-4; TRBD1 agrees at 7 bases. After removal of 6 bases from V and 6 bases from J, the junction contained 7 bases not matched to a gene. From germline, CDR1 is DFQATT and CDR2 SNEGSKA (reference sequence). This CDR3 is 13 amino acids long. CDR3 nucleotide sequence: TGCAGTGCATCGGGACAGTATGATGAAAAACTGTTTTTT. It translates to CSASGQYDEKLFF.

V and J are TRBV6-2 or TRBV6-3 and TRBJ2-1, with TRBD1 matching 7 bases. V lost 4 bases to trimming and J lost 2 bases; unmatched junction nucleotides: 5. This CDR3 is 15 amino acids long. The germline V gene has CDR1 MNHEY and CDR2 SVGEGT. This CDR3 reads CASSSGTDTYNEQFF. CDR3 nucleotides: TGTGCCAGCAGTTCCGGGACAGACACCTACAATGAGCAGTTCTTC.

The chain is built from TRBV20-1 and TRBJ1-4, with D perhaps TRBD1 (5 bases). Germline V gene data show CDR1 as DFQATT and CDR2 as SNEGSKA (reference sequence). The CDR3 spans 13 residues. Trimming stripped 3 bases from V and 10 bases from J, with 15 bases between. The CDR3 region has the DNA TGCAGTGCTAGTACAAAGGGGACCGGAAAACTGTTTTTT. This translates into CSASTKGTGKLFF.

This clonotype showed up just a few times. This chain connects TRBV12-3 or TRBV12-4 to TRBJ1-1, with TRBD1 matching 8 bases. With V trimmed by 1 base and J by 4 bases, 5 bases remained unmatched. There are 15 residues in the CDR3. The CDR3 loop is CASSLGRQGSTEAFF. CDR3 DNA sequence: TGTGCCAGCAGTTTAGGGAGACAGGGGTCCACTGAAGCTTTCTTT.

Only a few counts were recorded for this clonotype. The V gene is TRBV11-2, the J gene TRBJ1-4; D is unresolved. Germline loops: CDR1 SGHAT, CDR2 FQNNGV. CDR3 length: 15 residues. The germline V and J ends were trimmed by 5 bases and 7 bases, with 17 bases remaining between them. CDR3 amino acids: CASSPGLLLSEKLFF. CDR3 DNA sequence: TGTGCCAGCAGCCCTGGCCTCCTCTTAAGTGAAAAACTGTTTTTT.

V and J are TRBV29-1 and TRBJ2-5, with 7 nucleotides matching TRBD1. J gave up 11 bases and V 6 bases, and 15 bases lay outside the gene matches. The CDR3 totals 13 residues. The V gene's germline CDR1 is SQVTM and CDR2 ANQGSEA. The CDR3 protein is CSVSQGSLWEQYF. As DNA, the CDR3 is TGCAGCGTCTCACAGGGGTCTCTGTGGGAGCAGTACTTC.

The chain has TRBV6-6 and TRBJ2-3; 7 nucleotides agree with TRBD2. Germline loops: CDR1 MNHNY, CDR2 SVGAGI (reference sequence). Unmatched junction bases numbered 6, after V lost 7 bases and J lost 5 bases. The CDR3 has 13 amino acids. The CDR3 is CASTRGVLDTQYF. In nucleotides, the CDR3 is TGTGCCAGCACCCGGGGGGTGCTAGATACGCAGTATTTT.

This clonotype has just a few counts. The V call is TRBV4-3, the J call TRBJ1-2; 8 bases align to TRBD1. CDR3 length equals 14 residues. The germline V gene has CDR1 LGHNA and CDR2 YSLEER. V was pared by 4 bases and J by 5 bases, with 6 bases of the junction left unmatched. Here the CDR3 reads CASSPTTGDYGYTF. The CDR3 coding sequence is TGCGCCAGCAGCCCAACGACAGGGGATTATGGCTACACCTTC.

This chain joins TRBV9 and TRBJ1-5; 9 nucleotides match TRBD1. The V and J ends lost 2 bases and 7 bases, in that order; junction bases with no gene match: 4. Germline assignment: CDR1 SGDLS and CDR2 YYNGEE. This CDR3 comprises 14 residues. For the CDR3, the DNA is TGTGCCAGCAGCGTGACAGGGGGTCACCAGCCCCAGCATTTT. Its translation is CASSVTGGHQPQHF.

This clonotype was observed a few times. This chain uses TRBV7-6 with TRBJ2-1; 9 bases align to TRBD2. The J call may be faulty, since TRBJ2-5 better matches the DNA end. The CDR3 is 14 residues long. CDR1 and CDR2 (germline): SGHVS, FNYEAQ. As DNA, the CDR3 is TGTGCCAGCAGCCCTAGCGGGGTACTAACGGGCCAGTACTTC. It codes for CASSPSGVLTGQYF.

This clonotype came up a few times. The V and J genes are TRBV6-2 or TRBV6-3 and TRBJ2-7; D not certain. V lost 4 bases and J lost 0, with 10 bases in between. Germline V gene sequence: CDR1 MNHEY, CDR2 SVGEGT. This CDR3 contains 14 residues. The CDR3, as DNA: TGTGCCAGCAGTTTTTTGAGCCTCTCCTACGAGCAGTACTTC. Protein product: CASSFLSLSYEQYF.